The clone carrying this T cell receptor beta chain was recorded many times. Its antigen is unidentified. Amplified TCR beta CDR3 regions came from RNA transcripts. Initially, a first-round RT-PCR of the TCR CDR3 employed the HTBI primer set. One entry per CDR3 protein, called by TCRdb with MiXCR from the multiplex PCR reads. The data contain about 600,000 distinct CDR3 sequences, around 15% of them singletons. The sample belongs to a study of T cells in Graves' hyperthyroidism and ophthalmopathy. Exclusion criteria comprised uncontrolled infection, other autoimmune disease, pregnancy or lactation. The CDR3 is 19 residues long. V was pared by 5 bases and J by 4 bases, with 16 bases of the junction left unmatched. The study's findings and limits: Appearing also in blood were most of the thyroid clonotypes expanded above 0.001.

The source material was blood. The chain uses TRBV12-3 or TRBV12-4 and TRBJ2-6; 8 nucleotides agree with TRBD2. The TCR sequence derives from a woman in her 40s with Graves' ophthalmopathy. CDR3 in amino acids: CASSPQVGGGLLGANVLTF. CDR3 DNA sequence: TGTGCCAGCAGTCCCCAGGTCGGGGGGGGGCTATTAGGGGCCAACGTCCTGACTTTC.